Described below is a single T cell receptor (beta chain) sequence and its context. The antigen remains undetermined. The source of the sample is a study of CD8 T cells in Susac syndrome. The CDR3 totals 12 residues. The germline V and J ends were trimmed by 3 bases and 3 bases, with 9 bases remaining between them. The germline V gene has CDR1 DFQATT and CDR2 SNEGSKA (reference sequence). High-throughput TCR beta sequencing covered peripheral CD8+ and CD4+ T cells. The multiple sclerosis control cohort comprised treatment-naive individuals presenting with stable or active relapsing-remitting disease. Findings of the study overall: Acknowledgment was made by the study that its TCR sequencing and HLA analysis involved a relatively small number of individuals.

An input of about 0.5 to 1 ug of RNA was subjected to reverse transcription using random hexamers. TCR beta CDR3 was amplified by immunoSEQ covering 54 Vbeta and 13 Jbeta. TCRdb itself ran the immunoSEQ multiplex PCR reads through MiXCR, one entry per CDR3 protein. The sample contains some 150,000 distinct CDR3 sequences, roughly 94% of which appear only once. The chain links TRBV20-1 to TRBJ2-7; the D gene is possibly TRBD1 (6 bases). The sequencing sample was made of CD8+ T cells from PBMCs. The clonotype originates from a human donor with multiple sclerosis. The CDR3: CSARGARYEQYF. In nucleotides, the CDR3 is TGCAGTGCTAGGGGGGCGCGCTACGAGCAGTACTTC.